The 29 T cell receptor beta chains in this list originate from one sample, sequenced in a study of blood T cell repertoires in COVID-19 (dated by TCRdb to 2019 to 2021). The library was built by means of the immunoSEQ multiplex PCR assay. TCRdb obtained this table from immuneACCESS and retained in-frame rearrangements with V and J assigned. These tables miss some clones; where compared with another copy, unresolved V genes account for less than half of the shortfall, and the remainder is unexplained. For this sample the table gives approximately 22,000 clones, of which 70% to 90% were detected only once. Jointly, the top ten make up 5% to 6.5% of the sample. The sample consisted of peripheral blood. Every receptor here comes from a human donor in a cohort sampled during active COVID-19.

The chain has TRBV12-3 or TRBV12-4 and TRBJ2-7; D ambiguous. Trimming removed 8 bases from V and 4 bases from J, with 9 bases in between. The CDR3 consists of 11 residues. The CDR3 DNA sequence: TGTGCCAGCGCCCACGGTTACGAGCAGTACTTC. Amino acid sequence: CASAHGYEQYF.

The chain employs TRBV5-1 and TRBJ2-7, with D possibly being TRBD2 (5 bases). This CDR3 spans 15 amino acids. The germline V gene has CDR1 SGHRS and CDR2 YFSETQ. V lost 0 bases to trimming and J lost 3 bases, with 13 bases between them. The CDR3 DNA sequence: TGCGCCAGCAGCTTGGATAGCTCACTAGGCTACGAGCAGTACTTC. It encodes CASSLDSSLGYEQYF.

The chain links TRBV10-1 to TRBJ2-3; weak D call: TRBD2 (5 bases). Germline V gives CDR1 WNHNN, CDR2 SYGVQD (reference sequence). The CDR3 spans 16 residues. V lost 2 bases and J 2 bases, leaving 14 bases between the germline ends. The CDR3 DNA sequence: TGCGCCAGCAGTGAGACACTTGGGAGTTCCACAGATACGCAGTATTTT. Amino acid sequence: CASSETLGSSTDTQYF.

Worth noting for this clone: One junction end disagrees with the germline gene, perhaps due to a read error. This rearrangement joins TRBV9 to TRBJ2-3; 16 bases fit TRBD2. In germline, CDR1 is SGDLS, CDR2 YYNGEE. The CDR3 loop spans 17 amino acids. The CDR3, as DNA: TGTGCCCGCAGCGCCGGAAGGGGACTAGCGGGGGGGGATACGCAGTATTTT. This gives the protein CARSAGRGLAGGDTQYF.

The V and J genes are TRBV4-2 and TRBJ2-3; D gene unclear. Germline loops: CDR1 LGHNA, CDR2 YNFKEQ. V gave up 0 bases and J gave up 6 bases, with 7 bases separating them. The CDR3 sequence is 13 residues long. CDR3 protein: CASSQESSDTQYF. CDR3 coding DNA: TGTGCCAGCAGCCAAGAGAGTTCGGATACGCAGTATTTT.

Points on this clone: At one end the junction does not follow the germline gene, possibly because of a read error. The chain links TRBV7-7 to TRBJ2-2; D remains ambiguous. This CDR3 has 14 residues. Germline V gene data show CDR1 as SSHAT and CDR2 as FNYEAQ (reference sequence). The CDR3 nucleotides are TGTGCTAGCAGCTTAACCCCTCGGACCGGGGAGCTGTTTTTT. Amino acids: CASSLTPRTGELFF. The full variable domain, rest sourced from reference TRBV7-7 and TRBJ2-2, is GAGVSQSPRYKVTKRGQDVTLRCDPISSHATLYWYQQALGQGPEFLTYFNYEAQPDKSGLPSDRFSAERPEGSISTLTIQRTEQRDSAMYRCASSLTPRTGELFFGEGSRLTVL.

The J gene is TRBJ1-2, the V gene TRBV4-1; 7 nucleotides match TRBD1. The CDR3 is 14 residues long. The V segment lost 1 base and the J segment 7 bases; nucleotides outside the gene matches: 6. The V gene's germline CDR1 is MGHRA and CDR2 YSYEKL. The CDR3 DNA reads as TGCGCCAGCAGCCAAGCGGGACAGCTAATTGGCTACACCTTC. Residues: CASSQAGQLIGYTF.

This chain connects TRBV15 to TRBJ1-5; 8 bases align to TRBD1. CDR3 length equals 14 residues. V was pared by 5 bases and J by 4 bases, with 4 bases of the junction left unmatched. Looked up from germline, CDR1 is LNHNV and CDR2 is YYDKDF (reference sequence). Here the CDR3 reads CATSRDRRNQPQHF. DNA for the CDR3: TGTGCCACCAGCCGGGACAGGAGAAATCAGCCCCAGCATTTT.

The V gene is TRBV19, the J gene TRBJ2-1; possible D gene TRBD2, 5 bases. CDR1 is LNHDA, CDR2 SQIVND, per germline (reference sequence). This CDR3 region has 11 residues. V lost 6 bases, J lost 7 bases, and 7 bases lay in between. The CDR3 loop is CASRWRNEQFF. CDR3 in DNA: TGTGCCAGTAGATGGAGGAATGAGCAGTTCTTC. Full variable domain (outside the CDR3, taken from reference TRBV19 and TRBJ2-1): DGGITQSPKYLFRKEGQNVTLSCEQNLNHDAMYWYRQDPGQGLRLIYYSQIVNDFQKGDIAEGYSVSREKKESFPLTVTSAQKNPTAFYLCASRWRNEQFFGPGTRLTVL.

This chain links TRBV4-2 with TRBJ1-1; 7 nucleotides align to TRBD1. The CDR3 spans 12 residues. From germline, CDR1 is LGHNA and CDR2 YNFKEQ. V was clipped by 5 bases and J by 7 bases; unmatched bases: 4. The CDR3 loop reads CASSSRQGEAFF. The CDR3 coding sequence is TGTGCCAGCAGCTCCCGACAGGGTGAAGCTTTCTTT.

V gene TRBV5-6 combines with J gene TRBJ1-5, with 8 bases lining up with TRBD1. J lost 3 bases, V lost 0 bases, and 5 bases had no gene match. This CDR3 contains 16 residues. Looked up from germline, CDR1 is SGHDT and CDR2 is YYEEEE. CDR3 DNA sequence: TGTGCCAGCAGCTTGGGACAGGGGACGAACAATCAGCCCCAGCATTTT. Translated: CASSLGQGTNNQPQHF.

The chain combines TRBV28 with TRBJ2-7, with 9 nucleotides matching TRBD2. Per the germline V gene, CDR1 is MDHEN and CDR2 is SYDVKM. This CDR3 comprises 15 residues. Losses at the gene ends were 3 bases for V and 3 bases for J; bases not matched to a gene: 6. DNA for the CDR3: TGTGCCAGCAGTTTGGCCGGGACTAGCATCTACGAGCAGTACTTC. It yields the protein CASSLAGTSIYEQYF.

This clone was counted a single time. The CDR3 loop reads CASSEWGRGTNEKLFF. In nucleotides, the CDR3 is TGTGCCAGCAGTGAATGGGGGCGCGGAACTAATGAAAAACTGTTTTTT. The chain combines TRBV25-1 with TRBJ1-4; a possible D gene is TRBD1 (6 bases). Trimming shortened V by 1 base and J by 1 base, and 10 bases separated the two germline ends. Germline V CDR1 and CDR2: MGHDK, SYGVNS. This CDR3 spans 16 amino acids.

V is TRBV5-1 and J is TRBJ2-7; TRBD1 matches at 9 bases. Germline CDR1 SGHRS, CDR2 YFSETQ. The CDR3 sequence is 16 residues long. Trimming removed 4 bases from V and 3 bases from J; junction bases left unmatched: 11. In DNA, the CDR3 is TGCGCCAGCAGCCCGGTCACGGGACAGGGCTTCTACGAGCAGTACTTC. Residues: CASSPVTGQGFYEQYF.

The table lists this clone with a few counts. The gene calls are TRBV7-6 and TRBJ2-7; 7 bases are shared with TRBD2. Losses at the gene ends were 1 base for V and 5 bases for J; bases not matched to a gene: 8. This CDR3 has 15 amino acids. CDR1 SGHVS and CDR2 FNYEAQ come from the germline V gene. The CDR3 DNA reads as TGTGCCAGCAGCTTAGGCTCTCTCGCGGGAGACGAGCAGTACTTC. This encodes CASSLGSLAGDEQYF.

This clone was observed a single time. This rearrangement joins TRBV24-1 to TRBJ2-2; the match to TRBD2 covers 7 bases. The germline V gene encodes CDR1 KGHDR and CDR2 SFDVKD. The V gene end was trimmed by 1 base and the J gene end by 0 bases; junction bases not matched to a gene: 1. This CDR3 has 16 amino acids. In DNA form, the CDR3 reads TGTGCCACCAGTGATTTCGCGGGAGCGAACACCGGGGAGCTGTTTTTT. Protein product: CATSDFAGANTGELFF.

By sample fraction, this clone is medium-sized. V and J are TRBV11-3 and TRBJ1-1; no clear D. Germline V gene data show CDR1 as SGHNT and CDR2 as YENEEA. The ends were cut back, 5 bases at V and 1 base at J, with 5 bases in the middle. The CDR3 consists of 12 residues. The DNA for the CDR3 is TGTGCCAGCAGCCCAGGGAACACTGAAGCTTTCTTT. Its protein is CASSPGNTEAFF.

The chain employs TRBV11-2 and TRBJ1-2; D possibly corresponds to TRBD1 (5 bases). V was cut by 5 bases and J by 14 bases, with 18 bases left in between. The V gene's germline CDR1 is SGHAT and CDR2 FQNNGV. The CDR3 runs 12 residues. The CDR3 coding sequence is TGTGCCAGCAGCCGGGCGGGGGAAGTGGGTACCTTC. This translates into CASSRAGEVGTF.

The table lists this clone with a count of one. The gene calls are TRBV9 and TRBJ2-7; D perhaps matches TRBD2 (5 bases). This CDR3 comprises 13 residues. Germline CDR1 is SGDLS and CDR2 is YYNGEE. Trimming cost V 3 bases and J 7 bases, with 14 bases left between them. The CDR3 DNA is TGTGCCAGCAGCGCCCTAGCTTTAGGGGAGCAGTACTTC. It translates to CASSALALGEQYF. The variable domain in full, completed from reference TRBV9 and TRBJ2-7, reads DSGVTQTPKHLITATGQRVTLRCSPRSGDLSVYWYQQSLDQGLQFLIQYYNGEERAKGNILERFSAQQFPDLHSELNLSSLELGDSALYFCASSALALGEQYFGPGTRLTVT.

This clone was recorded once. For the CDR3, the DNA is TGTGCCAGCAGTGGACAGGGTAGGAACGAGCAGTACTTC. As protein: CASSGQGRNEQYF. This rearrangement joins TRBV7-9 to TRBJ2-7; 8 bases are shared with TRBD1. This CDR3 is built from 13 residues. Germline assignment: CDR1 SEHNR and CDR2 FQNEAQ (reference sequence). V was pared by 6 bases and J by 5 bases, with 6 bases of the junction left unmatched.

V and J are TRBV2 and TRBJ2-7; D gene uncertain. V was clipped by 3 bases and J by 3 bases, with 15 bases between them. CDR3 length: 15 residues. Germline CDR1 reads SNHLY; CDR2 reads FYNNEI. CDR3 loop: CASSDETVGNYEQYF. DNA of the CDR3: TGTGCCAGCAGTGATGAAACAGTCGGTAACTACGAGCAGTACTTC.

The rearrangement links TRBV28 to TRBJ1-4; 7 bases agree with TRBD1. This CDR3 is 16 amino acids long. The J segment lost 1 base and the V segment lost 2 bases, leaving 4 bases of the junction unmatched. Germline lookup yields CDR1 MDHEN and CDR2 SYDVKM. Here the CDR3 DNA reads TGTGCCAGCAGTTTACAGGGGGGTGTAACTAATGAAAAACTGTTTTTT. It encodes CASSLQGGVTNEKLFF.

About this clone itself: One end of the junction is discordant with germline, which a read error may explain. The chain recombines TRBV28 with TRBJ1-6; D perhaps matches TRBD1 (6 bases). The CDR3 has 13 amino acids. Germline loops: CDR1 MDHEN, CDR2 SYDVKM. The CDR3 DNA is TGTGCCAGCACTTTACAGGGAAATTCACCCCTCCACTTT. Its protein product is CASTLQGNSPLHF.

The V call is TRBV13, the J call TRBJ2-7; a weak D match, TRBD2 (6 bases). Looked up from germline, CDR1 is PRHDT and CDR2 is FYEKMQ (reference sequence). V lost 0 bases and J 0 bases, leaving 12 bases between the germline ends. The CDR3 is made up of 16 amino acids. The CDR3 DNA sequence: TGTGCCAGCAGCTTAGGCGATCAGGGAGGCTCCTACGAGCAGTACTTC. The encoded protein is CASSLGDQGGSYEQYF.

V gene TRBV6-1 combines with J gene TRBJ2-5; D is perhaps TRBD2 (6 bases). This CDR3 is built from 13 residues. V lost 2 bases and J lost 4, with 8 bases in between. CDR1 and CDR2 from the germline V gene are MNHNS and SASEGT. CDR3 bases: TGTGCCAGCAGTGAACTAGCGAGAGAGACCCAGTACTTC. This gives the protein CASSELARETQYF.

This sequence joins TRBV5-1 and TRBJ2-3; D is uncertain. V shed 3 bases and J shed 2 bases, with 10 bases lying between them. This CDR3 region has 14 residues. The germline V gene encodes CDR1 SGHRS and CDR2 YFSETQ. CDR3 in amino acids: CASSSQDYTDTQYF. The CDR3 DNA follows: TGCGCCAGCAGCTCCCAGGATTACACAGATACGCAGTATTTT. The full variable domain, with the rest looked up from reference TRBV5-1 and TRBJ2-3, is KAGVTQTPRYLIKTRGQQVTLSCSPISGHRSVSWYQQTPGQGLQFLFEYFSETQRNKGNFPGRFSGRQFSNSRSEMNVSTLELGDSALYLCASSSQDYTDTQYFGPGTRLTVL.

The V gene is TRBV14, the J gene TRBJ2-7, with a weak D call TRBD1 (6 bases). V lost 1 base to trimming and J lost 6 bases, with 19 bases between them. Per the germline V gene, CDR1 is SGHDN and CDR2 is FVKESK. The CDR3 runs 16 residues. The CDR3: CASSQVPFVGGSEQYF. The CDR3 DNA reads as TGTGCCAGCAGCCAAGTCCCTTTCGTTGGGGGCTCCGAGCAGTACTTC. The full variable domain, completed using reference TRBV14 and TRBJ2-7, is EAGVTQFPSHSVIEKGQTVTLRCDPISGHDNLYWYRRVMGKEIKFLLHFVKESKQDESGMPNNRFLAERTGGTYSTLKVQPAELEDSGVYFCASSQVPFVGGSEQYFGPGTRLTVT.

This clone has just one count. The gene calls are TRBV7-9 and TRBJ1-1; TRBD1 matches at 7 bases. The CDR3 length is 15 residues. The germline CDR1 and CDR2 sequences are SEHNR and FQNEAQ (reference sequence). Trimming at V came to 10 bases and at J to 1 base, leaving 12 bases not matched to a gene. DNA for the CDR3: TGTGCCACCATAGGGACAGCCCGTTGGAACACTGAAGCTTTCTTT. Amino acid sequence: CATIGTARWNTEAFF.

This clone was picked up one time. The CDR3 loop reads CAWSGGGYGYTF. The CDR3, as DNA: TGTGCCTGGAGTGGCGGTGGTTATGGCTACACCTTC. V usage is TRBV30 and J usage is TRBJ1-2; D not certain. Germline V gene sequence: CDR1 GTSNPN, CDR2 SVGIG (reference sequence). V lost 1 base and J lost 5, with 8 bases in between. The CDR3 runs to 12 residues.